These 30 T cell receptor beta chains share one sample of origin, sequenced in a study of OX40 agonist ivuxolimab in advanced cancers. The repertoire was sequenced with immunoSEQ multiplex PCR; TCRdb's copy has only in-frame clones and lacks some. The sample shows around 79,000 clones, 88% of them seen only once. The specimen was CD4+ or CD8+ T cells sorted from blood, collected in a trial of the OX40 agonist ivuxolimab. The receptors here all came from an adult with an advanced solid tumor such as melanoma, head and neck, liver or kidney cancer.

The V call is TRBV7-9, the J call TRBJ2-4, with 12 bases lining up with TRBD1. CDR1 and CDR2 (germline): SEHNR, FQNEAQ (reference sequence). This CDR3 has 18 amino acids. V was pared by 5 bases and J by 7 bases, with 15 bases of the junction left unmatched. CDR3 nucleotide sequence: TGTGCCAGCAGCAGACGCCGATCGGGACAGGGGGCAGAGAACATTCAGTACTTC. The encoded protein is CASSRRRSGQGAENIQYF.

This clone was seen a handful of times. The V call is TRBV30, the J call TRBJ2-5, with D hard to call. In germline, CDR1 is GTSNPN, CDR2 SVGIG (reference sequence). V gave up 7 bases and J gave up 5 bases, with 29 bases separating them. This CDR3 has 17 residues. The CDR3 reads CASSRGVRQRSRETQYF. CDR3 bases: TGTGCCTCCTCCCGAGGAGTCCGGCAGCGAAGTCGGGAGACCCAGTACTTC.

This clone was seen a single time. CDR3 DNA: TGTGCCATCAGTGTTGGGGGCAGCCAAGCTTTCTTT. Amino acid sequence: CAISVGGSQAFF. This rearrangement joins TRBV10-3 to TRBJ1-1; weak D call: TRBD1 (6 bases). The CDR3 is 12 residues long. Per germline, CDR1 ENHRY and CDR2 SYGVKD. With 4 bases removed from V and 9 bases from J, the gap between germline ends came to 12 bases.

This chain uses TRBV6-5 with TRBJ1-1; a weak D match, TRBD1 (5 bases). Germline lookup yields CDR1 MNHEY and CDR2 SVGAGI. This CDR3 has 14 residues. Trimming cost V 8 bases and J 4 bases, with 17 bases left between them. The CDR3 is CASGRPGGGTEAFF. CDR3 DNA: TGTGCCAGCGGACGCCCCGGGGGGGGCACTGAAGCTTTCTTT.

The V call is TRBV5-8, the J call TRBJ1-3, with D uncertain. The germline gives CDR1 SGHTS, CDR2 YDEGEE. The CDR3 loop spans 15 amino acids. The V and J ends lost 2 bases and 0 bases respectively, with 9 bases between them. The CDR3 spells CASSFAGSSGNTIYF. The CDR3 DNA reads TGTGCCAGCAGCTTCGCAGGTTCCTCTGGAAACACCATATATTTT.

This chain uses TRBV11-2 with TRBJ2-1; D is perhaps TRBD2 (6 bases). This CDR3 contains 15 residues. Trimming left V 5 bases short and J 6 bases short, with 17 bases between. Germline V CDR1 and CDR2: SGHAT, FQNNGV. In nucleotides, the CDR3 is TGTGCCAGCAGCGGATCGCCGGGGAGGAGCAATGAGCAGTTCTTC. It translates to CASSGSPGRSNEQFF.

This chain uses TRBV21-1 with TRBJ2-7. TRBV21-1 is an annotated pseudogene. CDR3 length equals 15 residues. The DNA for the CDR3 is TGTGCCAGCAGCAAAAGTTCCAGGACGTCCTACGAGCAGTACTTC. This encodes CASSKSSRTSYEQYF.

For the CDR3, the DNA is TGTGCCTGGAAACGAAACTGGAGCAATCAGCCCCAGCATTTT. Translation: CAWKRNWSNQPQHF. This chain uses TRBV30 with TRBJ1-5, with unresolved D. Germline V lookup: CDR1 GTSNPN, CDR2 SVGIG (reference sequence). V shed 4 bases and J shed 1 base, with 11 bases lying between them. There are 14 residues in the CDR3.

V is TRBV6-6 and J is TRBJ2-7; 11 bases are a match to TRBD2. V gave up 3 bases and J gave up 2 bases; unmatched junction bases: 3. Germline CDR1 reads MNHNY; CDR2 reads SVGAGI (reference sequence). The CDR3 spans 15 residues. CDR3 DNA sequence: TGTGCCAGCAGTTATCGGGGACTAGCGGCCTACGAGCAGTACTTC. This sequence encodes CASSYRGLAAYEQYF.

The V call is TRBV29-1, the J call TRBJ2-7, with TRBD1 matching 11 bases. Germline CDR1 SQVTM, CDR2 ANQGSEA. The CDR3 consists of 13 residues. Unmatched junction bases numbered 4, after V lost 6 bases and J lost 3 bases. The CDR3 region is CSVPGTGGYEQYF. DNA for the CDR3: TGCAGCGTCCCCGGGACAGGGGGCTACGAGCAGTACTTC.

J is TRBJ1-1 and V is TRBV21-1; the table's TRBD1 call for D was not verified on the DNA. TRBV21-1 is noted as a pseudogene. CDR3 size: 15 residues. The CDR3 DNA reads TGTGCCAGCAGCGGACAGGGGGGACTGAACACTGAAGCTTTCTTT. Its translation is CASSGQGGLNTEAFF.

J is TRBJ1-1 and V is TRBV6-5, with D hard to call. Germline loops: CDR1 MNHEY, CDR2 SVGAGI. The CDR3 runs to 10 residues. V lost 5 bases and J lost 5, with 3 bases in between. The CDR3 bases are TGTGCCAGCAGTGAGACTGAAGCTTTCTTT. Translated: CASSETEAFF.

There are a few counts of this clone. J is TRBJ1-5 and V is TRBV6-1; TRBD1 might be the D (5 bases). Germline CDR1 reads MNHNS; CDR2 reads SASEGT. The CDR3 contains 16 residues. V lost 1 base, J lost 6 bases, and 16 bases lay in between. The CDR3 sequence: CASSEVGRGRVQPQHF. The CDR3 DNA sequence: TGTGCCAGCAGTGAAGTTGGTAGGGGCCGGGTTCAGCCCCAGCATTTT.

V is TRBV2 and J is TRBJ1-3, with no clear D. The germline CDR1 and CDR2 sequences are SNHLY and FYNNEI. CDR3 length: 14 residues. V was clipped by 8 bases and J by 1 base, with 12 bases between them. The CDR3 DNA sequence: TGTGCCAGCTCAGGACGGTTTTCTGGAAACACCATATATTTT. Its translation: CASSGRFSGNTIYF.

The V gene is TRBV29-1, the J gene TRBJ2-4; 7 bases match TRBD1. The V segment lost 7 bases and the J segment 9 bases; nucleotides outside the gene matches: 6. The CDR3 is 11 residues long. The germline V gene encodes CDR1 SQVTM and CDR2 ANQGSEA. The CDR3, as DNA: TGCAGCGGAAACAGGGGTGGCATTCAGTACTTC. As protein: CSGNRGGIQYF. The full variable domain, in which reference TRBV29-1 and TRBJ2-4 provide the parts outside the CDR3, is SAVISQKPSRDICQRGTSLTIQCQVDSQVTMMFWYRQQPGQSLTLIATANQGSEATYESGFVIDKFPISRPNLTFSTLTVSNMSPEDSSIYLCSGNRGGIQYFGAGTRLSVL.

The chain is built from TRBV6-5 and TRBJ2-7; D is perhaps TRBD2 (6 bases). CDR1 is MNHEY and CDR2 is SVGAGI in the germline V gene. The CDR3 length is 14 residues. V lost 6 bases to trimming and J lost 2 bases, with 14 bases between them. The CDR3 nucleotides read TGTGCCAGCAGACACGCTAGCGAGACCTACGAGCAGTACTTC. The encoded protein is CASRHASETYEQYF.

The chain joins TRBV2 to TRBJ2-3; no firm D call. Germline loops: CDR1 SNHLY, CDR2 FYNNEI. Between the trimmed V and J ends, which lost 6 bases and 5 bases, there was a span of 15 bases. This CDR3 has 14 residues. In DNA, the CDR3 is TGTGCCAGCAGCTTCATTAGGCCAGGAGATACGCAGTATTTT. As protein: CASSFIRPGDTQYF.

The chain links TRBV11-2 to TRBJ2-5; D may match TRBD1 or TRBD2 (5 bases each). Trimming pared 3 bases from V and 4 bases from J, leaving 15 bases between. The CDR3 extends over 15 amino acids. Germline CDR1 SGHAT, CDR2 FQNNGV. The CDR3 DNA follows: TGTGCCAGCAGCTTTGGCAACGGGGCAAGAGAGACCCAGTACTTC. Translating it yields CASSFGNGARETQYF. Filled out from reference TRBV11-2 and TRBJ2-5, the complete variable domain reads EAGVAQSPRYKIIEKRQSVAFWCNPISGHATLYWYQQILGQGPKLLIQFQNNGVVDDSQLPKDRFSAERLKGVDSTLKIQPAKLEDSAVYLCASSFGNGARETQYFGPGTRLLVL.

This chain connects TRBV4-1 to TRBJ2-6; D ambiguous. Germline V gene data show CDR1 as MGHRA and CDR2 as YSYEKL. This CDR3 has 15 residues. V dropped 2 bases and J dropped 3 bases, with 8 bases sitting between them. CDR3 nucleotides: TGCGCCAGCAGCCAACTCATCTTTGGGGCCAACGTCCTGACTTTC. Its translation is CASSQLIFGANVLTF.

The chain carries TRBV19 and TRBJ1-5, with D uncertain. The CDR3 length is 16 residues. Germline V CDR1 and CDR2: LNHDA, SQIVND (reference sequence). The V end was cut by 5 bases, the J end by 6 bases, with 20 bases between. In DNA, the CDR3 is TGTGCCAGTAGTGAGGAGACGCGCGGCAAGGGTCAGCCCCAGCATTTT. It translates to CASSEETRGKGQPQHF.

This chain uses TRBV29-1 with TRBJ1-1; D may be TRBD1 (5 bases). This CDR3 has 12 amino acids. In germline, CDR1 is SQVTM, CDR2 ANQGSEA. The V and J ends lost 6 bases and 2 bases respectively, with 10 bases between them. The CDR3 loop is CSVGTGNTEAFF. The CDR3 DNA reads as TGCAGCGTGGGGACGGGTAACACTGAAGCTTTCTTT.

The V call is TRBV6-5, the J call TRBJ2-7; 8 nucleotides match TRBD2. The CDR3 is 13 residues long. V shed 8 bases and J 4 bases; nucleotides not matched to a gene: 7. Germline V gene lookup returns CDR1 MNHEY and CDR2 SVGAGI. The CDR3 region is CASAERETYEQYF. Here the CDR3 DNA reads TGTGCCAGCGCCGAGCGGGAGACTTACGAGCAGTACTTC.

The chain combines TRBV9 with TRBJ2-7; D is unresolved. V lost 0 bases and J 6 bases, leaving 10 bases between the germline ends. Germline V gene sequence: CDR1 SGDLS, CDR2 YYNGEE. The CDR3 runs to 13 residues. DNA for the CDR3: TGTGCCAGCAGCGTAGTCCTAGTAGGCGAGCAGTACTTC. Its translation is CASSVVLVGEQYF.

In DNA, the CDR3 is TGTGCCATCGGATCGACCGGGACTAGCGGGACGTATGAGCAGTTCTTC. This encodes CAIGSTGTSGTYEQFF. The V and J genes are TRBV10-3 and TRBJ2-1, with 13 bases aligning to TRBD2. The CDR3 has 16 amino acids. With 8 bases clipped from V and 8 bases from J, the junction kept 12 bases outside the gene matches. CDR1 is ENHRY, CDR2 SYGVKD, per germline.

The chain employs TRBV28 and TRBJ2-3; D call uncertain. Germline V gene sequence: CDR1 MDHEN, CDR2 SYDVKM. The CDR3 is 14 residues long. The V end lost 5 bases, the J end lost 0 bases, and 9 bases lay between the germline ends. The CDR3 nucleotides are TGTGCCAGCAGTGGGATAGATAGCACAGATACGCAGTATTTT. Translated: CASSGIDSTDTQYF. Full variable domain (outside the CDR3, taken from reference TRBV28 and TRBJ2-3): DVKVTQSSRYLVKRTGEKVFLECVQDMDHENMFWYRQDPGLGLRLIYFSYDVKMKEKGDIPEGYSVSREKKERFSLILESASTNQTSMYLCASSGIDSTDTQYFGPGTRLTVL.

The V and J genes are TRBV5-1 and TRBJ2-6, with 9 bases aligning to TRBD1. Trimming at V came to 5 bases and at J to 3 bases, leaving 6 bases not matched to a gene. CDR3 length equals 16 residues. Germline CDR1 reads SGHRS; CDR2 reads YFSETQ. CDR3: CASRGTGMSGANVLTF. CDR3 DNA sequence: TGCGCCAGCAGAGGGACAGGGATGAGTGGGGCCAACGTCCTGACTTTC.

The chain joins TRBV6-1 to TRBJ1-5, with 7 bases lining up with TRBD1. V lost 2 bases to trimming and J lost 0 bases; unmatched junction nucleotides: 16. The CDR3 totals 20 residues. CDR1 is MNHNS, CDR2 SASEGT, per germline. This CDR3 is CASSENAPGQPLYSNQPQHF. CDR3 sequence (DNA): TGTGCCAGCAGTGAAAACGCTCCGGGACAGCCCCTTTATAGCAATCAGCCCCAGCATTTT.

This rearrangement joins TRBV6-4 to TRBJ2-6; the D is unclear. Trimming cost V 3 bases and J 0 bases, with 9 bases left between them. This CDR3 region has 16 residues. Per the germline V gene, CDR1 is MRHNA and CDR2 is SNTAGT. The CDR3 DNA sequence: TGTGCCAGCAGTGAAAGCTGGGGCTCTGGGGCCAACGTCCTGACTTTC. Its protein product is CASSESWGSGANVLTF.

This clone was observed a single time. The rearrangement uses TRBV19 and TRBJ1-2; perhaps TRBD1 as D (6 bases). Germline V gene data show CDR1 as LNHDA and CDR2 as SQIVND (reference sequence). The ends were cut back, 3 bases at V and 0 bases at J, with 11 bases in the middle. CDR3 length: 15 amino acids. The CDR3, as DNA: TGTGCCAGTAGTATCCGGACAGAGACTAACTATGGCTACACCTTC. Its translation: CASSIRTETNYGYTF.

The sample holds a few counts of this clone. The chain couples TRBV15 to TRBJ2-7; no definite D call. V was trimmed by 0 bases and J by 6 bases, leaving 12 bases between them. The CDR3 is 14 amino acids. In germline, CDR1 is LNHNV, CDR2 YYDKDF (reference sequence). The CDR3 spells CATSRDLDFGEQYF. The DNA of the CDR3 is TGTGCCACCAGCAGAGATCTGGATTTCGGCGAGCAGTACTTC.